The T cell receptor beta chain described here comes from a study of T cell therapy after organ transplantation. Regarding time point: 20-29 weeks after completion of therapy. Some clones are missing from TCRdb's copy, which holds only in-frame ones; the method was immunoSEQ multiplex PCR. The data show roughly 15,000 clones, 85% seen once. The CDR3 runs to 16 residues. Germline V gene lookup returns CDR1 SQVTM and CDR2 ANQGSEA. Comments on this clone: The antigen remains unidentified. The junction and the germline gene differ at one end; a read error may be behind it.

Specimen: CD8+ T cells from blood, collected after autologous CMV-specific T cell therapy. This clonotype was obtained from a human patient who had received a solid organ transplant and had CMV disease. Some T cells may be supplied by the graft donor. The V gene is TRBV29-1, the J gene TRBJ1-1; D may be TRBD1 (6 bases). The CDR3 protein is CSVEGTFLSGRTEAFF. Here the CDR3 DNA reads TGCAGCGTCGAAGGGACATTTCTTTCGGGGAGGACTGAAGCTTTCTTT.